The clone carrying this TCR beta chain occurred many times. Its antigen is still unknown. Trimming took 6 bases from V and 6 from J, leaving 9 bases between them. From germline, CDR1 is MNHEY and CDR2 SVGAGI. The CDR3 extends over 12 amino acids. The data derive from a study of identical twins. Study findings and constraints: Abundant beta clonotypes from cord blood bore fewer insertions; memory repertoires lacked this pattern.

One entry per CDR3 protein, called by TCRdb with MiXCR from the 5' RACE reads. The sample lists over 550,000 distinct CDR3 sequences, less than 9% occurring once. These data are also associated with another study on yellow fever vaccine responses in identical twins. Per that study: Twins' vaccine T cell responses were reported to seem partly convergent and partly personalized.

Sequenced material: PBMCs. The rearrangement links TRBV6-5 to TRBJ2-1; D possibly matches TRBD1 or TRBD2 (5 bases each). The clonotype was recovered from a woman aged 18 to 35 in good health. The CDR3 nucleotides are TGTGCCAGCAGGCAGGGAGCCAATGAGCAGTTCTTC. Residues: CASRQGANEQFF.